This T cell receptor (beta chain) emerged from a study of Graves' ophthalmopathy and Graves' hyperthyroidism. RNA transcripts were the source from which TCR beta CDR3 regions were amplified. First-round RT-PCR relied on HTBI primers, and a second-round multiplex PCR came next. TCRdb reprocessed the multiplex PCR reads via MiXCR and lists one record per CDR3 protein. The sample records hundreds of thousands of distinct CDR3 sequences, about 20% being singletons. This clonotype was counted ten times or more. This CDR3 contains 16 residues. The germline CDR1 and CDR2 sequences are MDHEN and SYDVKM. V was cut by 2 bases and J by 6 bases, with 17 bases left in between.

V and J are TRBV28 and TRBJ1-5, with D maybe TRBD1 (6 bases). The sample was peripheral blood. This receptor was obtained from a woman aged 18-29 years with stable Graves' hyperthyroidism. Some clones in this sample may be carry-over from other donors' samples. CDR3 amino acids: CASSLAAQGSFQPQHF. The CDR3 DNA is TGTGCCAGCAGTTTAGCCGCACAGGGTTCGTTTCAGCCCCAGCATTTT.